These T cell receptor beta chains were read from a single sample in a study of blood T cells in healthy people across ages. In TCRdb, the 5' RACE reads were re-called with MiXCR into one record per CDR3 protein. The sample shows about 750,000 distinct CDR3 sequences, roughly 50% of them seen only once. Sequencing was carried out using blood. The source of these receptors is a man older than 75 in good health. Both conserved end residues are part of each CDR3. The order of the fields is D gene, V gene, J gene, clone size, CDR3 DNA, CDR3 protein. D genes are given only for firm matches. The size entry is marked missing in some rows and otherwise reads once, few, many or a size class.

D gene: .; V gene: TRBV5-1; J gene: TRBJ2-1; clone size: once; CDR3 DNA: TGCGCCAGCAGCCCAGACAGAGCCTACTCCTACAATGAGCAGTTCTTC; CDR3 protein: CASSPDRAYSYNEQFF
D gene: .; V gene: TRBV20-1; J gene: TRBJ2-1; clone size: many; CDR3 DNA: TGCAGCTGCTTTGACCCCAATGGGTACAATGAGCAGTTCTTC; CDR3 protein: CSCFDPNGYNEQFF
D gene: .; V gene: TRBV29-1; J gene: TRBJ1-1; clone size: few; CDR3 DNA: TGCAGCGTTGAAGGGAGAATGGGGAACACTGAAGCTTTCTTT; CDR3 protein: CSVEGRMGNTEAFF
D gene: .; V gene: TRBV29-1; J gene: TRBJ2-5; clone size: .; CDR3 DNA: TGCAGCGTCCCGCCGGGACAACGTCGAGAGACCCAGTACTTC; CDR3 protein: CSVPPGQRRETQYF
D gene: TRBD2; V gene: TRBV20-1; J gene: TRBJ2-3; clone size: .; CDR3 DNA: TGCAGTGCTAGTGGGTGGCGGGAGGCCCCAGATACGCAGTATTTT; CDR3 protein: CSASGWREAPDTQYF
D gene: .; V gene: TRBV4-1; J gene: TRBJ2-4; clone size: .; CDR3 DNA: TGCGCCAGCAGCCAGAATCACGACATTCAGTACTTC; CDR3 protein: CASSQNHDIQYF
D gene: .; V gene: TRBV5-1; J gene: TRBJ2-5; clone size: .; CDR3 DNA: TGCGCCAGCAGCTGGACAGCATCCCAAGAGACCCAGTACTTC; CDR3 protein: CASSWTASQETQYF
D gene: .; V gene: TRBV18; J gene: TRBJ2-1; clone size: few; CDR3 DNA: TGTGCCAGCTCATCGGGGGCGCGTCAGGATGAGCAGTTCTTC; CDR3 protein: CASSSGARQDEQFF
D gene: .; V gene: TRBV29-1; J gene: TRBJ1-1; clone size: few; CDR3 DNA: TGCAGCGTTGAAGATTGGGCTAACAGGCCCTCTCGTTACATGAACACTGAAGCTTTCTTT; CDR3 protein: CSVEDWANRPSRYMNTEAFF
D gene: .; V gene: TRBV27; J gene: TRBJ2-7; clone size: .; CDR3 DNA: TGTGCCAGCAGTTCCCCCACCCAATCCTACAATGAGCAGTACTTC; CDR3 protein: CASSSPTQSYNEQYF
D gene: .; V gene: TRBV20-1; J gene: TRBJ1-4; clone size: .; CDR3 DNA: TGCAGTGCTAGAGCTGGTAATGAAAAACTGTTTTTT; CDR3 protein: CSARAGNEKLFF
D gene: TRBD2; V gene: TRBV24-1; J gene: TRBJ2-3; clone size: .; CDR3 DNA: TGTGCCACCAGTGAACCGGGACTAACTAGCACAGATACGCAGTATTTT; CDR3 protein: CATSEPGLTSTDTQYF
D gene: .; V gene: TRBV5-1; J gene: TRBJ2-6; clone size: few; CDR3 DNA: TGCGCCAGCAGCCCCCAGCGATCTGGGGCCAACGTCCTGACTTTC; CDR3 protein: CASSPQRSGANVLTF
D gene: .; V gene: TRBV20-1; J gene: TRBJ1-5; clone size: .; CDR3 DNA: TGCAGTGCTAGAGATGGGCGGACAACCAATCAGCCCCAGCATTTT; CDR3 protein: CSARDGRTTNQPQHF
D gene: .; V gene: TRBV21-1; J gene: TRBJ2-7; clone size: .; CDR3 DNA: TGTGCCAGCCCAAAGAGTAGGGGCGGGAGGGCTATTTACGAGCAGTACTTC; CDR3 protein: CASPKSRGGRAIYEQYF
D gene: TRBD1; V gene: TRBV14; J gene: TRBJ2-7; clone size: .; CDR3 DNA: TGTGCCAGCAGCCATAGGTGGACAGGGACCGAGCAGTACTTC; CDR3 protein: CASSHRWTGTEQYF
D gene: .; V gene: TRBV6-2/TRBV6-3; J gene: TRBJ2-4; clone size: .; CDR3 DNA: TGTGCCAGCAGGCTAGGACAAGCCTCAGCCAAAAACATTCAGTACTTC; CDR3 protein: CASRLGQASAKNIQYF
D gene: TRBD1; V gene: TRBV24-1; J gene: TRBJ2-6; clone size: .; CDR3 DNA: TGTGCCACCAGCACAGGGGGCGCTGGGGCCAACGTCCTGACTTTC; CDR3 protein: CATSTGGAGANVLTF
D gene: TRBD1; V gene: TRBV29-1; J gene: TRBJ2-1; clone size: .; CDR3 DNA: TGCAGCGTTGACAGGGGGCAGGTGGGCAATGAGCAGTTCTTC; CDR3 protein: CSVDRGQVGNEQFF
D gene: TRBD2; V gene: TRBV28; J gene: TRBJ2-7; clone size: .; CDR3 DNA: TGTGCCAGCAGTTCCCGGGGCGGGAGGGACTACGAGCAGTACTTC; CDR3 protein: CASSSRGGRDYEQYF
D gene: TRBD2; V gene: TRBV20-1; J gene: TRBJ2-3; clone size: .; CDR3 DNA: TGCAGTGCTAGCGGGTTGCGGGAGCTAACAGATACGCAGTATTTT; CDR3 protein: CSASGLRELTDTQYF
D gene: .; V gene: TRBV5-1; J gene: TRBJ2-7; clone size: few; CDR3 DNA: TGCGCCAGCAGCTTGGGGGCAGGGATGGGTGTCTACGAGCAGTACTTC; CDR3 protein: CASSLGAGMGVYEQYF
D gene: .; V gene: TRBV20-1; J gene: TRBJ2-5; clone size: .; CDR3 DNA: TGCAGTGCTCGCGGGACCAACAATGAGCGGTACTTC; CDR3 protein: CSARGTNNERYF
D gene: TRBD1; V gene: TRBV7-9; J gene: TRBJ2-5; clone size: once; CDR3 DNA: TGTGCCAGCAGCGCTACAGGGGGCCTTGAACAAGAGACCCAGTACTTC; CDR3 protein: CASSATGGLEQETQYF
D gene: .; V gene: TRBV20-1; J gene: TRBJ2-5; clone size: few; CDR3 DNA: TGCAGTGCGGAGTACCAAGAGACCCAGTACTTC; CDR3 protein: CSAEYQETQYF
D gene: .; V gene: TRBV12-3/TRBV12-4; J gene: TRBJ2-5; clone size: .; CDR3 DNA: TGTGCCAGCAGTTACGGAAAAGGGACCCAGTACTTC; CDR3 protein: CASSYGKGTQYF
D gene: .; V gene: TRBV6-5; J gene: TRBJ2-1; clone size: .; CDR3 DNA: TGTGCCAGCAGGGGACTCAAAAGGTCCTACAATGAGCAGTTCTTC; CDR3 protein: CASRGLKRSYNEQFF
D gene: TRBD2; V gene: TRBV6-2/TRBV6-3; J gene: TRBJ2-7; clone size: .; CDR3 DNA: TGCGCCAGCAGTTACGGAGGGACTAGCGGGAGCGGCTACGAGCAGTACTTC; CDR3 protein: CASSYGGTSGSGYEQYF
D gene: TRBD1; V gene: TRBV28; J gene: TRBJ2-7; clone size: few; CDR3 DNA: TGTGCCAGCAGCCCGCCGGGACAGCGCTCCTACGAGCAGTACTTC; CDR3 protein: CASSPPGQRSYEQYF
D gene: .; V gene: TRBV20-1; J gene: TRBJ2-1; clone size: .; CDR3 DNA: TGCAGTGCTAAACCCATTCTCTCACGGGAGCAGTTCTTC; CDR3 protein: CSAKPILSREQFF
D gene: TRBD1; V gene: TRBV28; J gene: TRBJ1-2; clone size: .; CDR3 DNA: TGTGCCAGCAGCTTTATTGGGACAGGATCTAACTACGGCTACACCTTC; CDR3 protein: CASSFIGTGSNYGYTF
D gene: TRBD1; V gene: TRBV5-1; J gene: TRBJ1-5; clone size: .; CDR3 DNA: TGCGCCAGCAGCTACCAGGGGGCGAGCAATCAGCCCCAGCATTTT; CDR3 protein: CASSYQGASNQPQHF
D gene: .; V gene: TRBV3-1; J gene: TRBJ2-5; clone size: .; CDR3 DNA: TGTGCCAGCAGCCAAGATCCCAGTTTTGAGACCCAGTACTTC; CDR3 protein: CASSQDPSFETQYF
D gene: .; V gene: TRBV20-1; J gene: TRBJ1-1; clone size: .; CDR3 DNA: TGCAGTGCTAGAGATCCGGGAGGGACCACTGAAGCTTTCTTT; CDR3 protein: CSARDPGGTTEAFF
D gene: TRBD1; V gene: TRBV15; J gene: TRBJ2-5; clone size: .; CDR3 DNA: TGTGCCACCAGCGAAGCCCGGGACAGAGAGACCCAGTACTTC; CDR3 protein: CATSEARDRETQYF